Below, 2 T cell receptor beta chains from the same sample are listed, as sequenced in a study of blood T cells in healthy people across ages. A sample-barcoded 5' primer and a J-beta primer mix were used in a second PCR of about 7 to 12 cycles. TCRdb recomputed calls from the 5' RACE reads with MiXCR, one row per CDR3 protein. The top ten hold 22% of the sample, which has almost 800,000 distinct CDR3 sequences, roughly 64% seen once. Sequenced material: blood. The receptors were sampled from a young man in good health.

The rearrangement links TRBV7-2 to TRBJ2-1; TRBD2 matches at 12 bases. The trim removed 5 bases at V and 7 bases at J, leaving 9 bases unmatched. CDR1 is SGHTA, CDR2 FQGNSA, per germline. CDR3 length: 16 residues. This CDR3 is CASSPPSGRAKNEQFF. The CDR3 DNA sequence: TGTGCCAGCAGCCCCCCTAGCGGGAGGGCCAAGAATGAGCAGTTCTTC.

V gene TRBV4-1 combines with J gene TRBJ2-5, with 9 nucleotides matching TRBD1. This CDR3 region has 15 residues. Germline CDR1 and CDR2: MGHRA and YSYEKL. The V gene end was trimmed by 7 bases and the J gene end by 5 bases; junction bases not matched to a gene: 11. This CDR3 is CASKRTGGLLETQYF. The CDR3 nucleotides are TGCGCCAGCAAGCGAACAGGGGGCTTGTTGGAGACCCAGTACTTC.